What follows are 24 T cell receptor beta chains derived from one specimen sequenced in a study of identical twins. A single record per CDR3 protein comes from TCRdb applying MiXCR to the 5' RACE reads. Of about 890,000 distinct CDR3 sequences listed, more than 9% are singletons. In addition, the sample was reused for a study of yellow fever vaccine responses in identical twins.

Sample: PBMCs. The receptors were sampled from a woman between 18 and 30 years old in good health.

This clonotype was detected only a few times. V is TRBV19 and J is TRBJ2-7; unclear D gene. Germline lookup yields CDR1 LNHDA and CDR2 SQIVND (reference sequence). Trimming took off 6 bases at V and 3 bases at J, with 12 bases between the two ends. The length of the CDR3 is 13 residues. The CDR3 is CASRKTVNYEQYF. In nucleotides, the CDR3 is TGTGCCAGTAGAAAAACGGTAAACTACGAGCAGTACTTC.

The gene calls are TRBV6-5 and TRBJ2-3, with TRBD2 matching 12 bases. Germline-derived CDR1 and CDR2 are MNHEY and SVGAGI. The CDR3 length is 18 residues. The J segment lost 5 bases and the V segment lost 2 bases, leaving 11 bases of the junction unmatched. CDR3 DNA: TGTGCCAGCAGTTACACTAGCGGGGGGCGATGGAAGGTAGATACGCAGTATTTT. Translating it yields CASSYTSGGRWKVDTQYF.

In regard to this clonotype: A much bigger clone sits one base away, suggesting this may be a read error. The V call is TRBV6-5, the J call TRBJ2-1; 12 positions agree with TRBD2. V dropped 10 bases and J dropped 3; count of bases not matched to a gene: 10. This CDR3 is built from 16 residues. Germline CDR1 MNHEY, CDR2 SVGAGI. The DNA for the CDR3 is TGTGCCACCGTTACGACTAGCGGGAGACACTACAATGAGCAGTTCTTC. Protein: CATVTTSGRHYNEQFF.

This chain's CDR3 is CASNGGRALDEQFF. DNA for the CDR3: TGTGCCAGTAATGGCGGGAGGGCCCTCGATGAGCAGTTCTTC. The chain uses TRBV19 and TRBJ2-1, with 9 bases lining up with TRBD2. CDR3 length equals 14 residues. Germline CDR1 reads LNHDA; CDR2 reads SQIVND (reference sequence). The trim removed 7 bases at V and 8 bases at J, leaving 9 bases unmatched. Filled out from reference TRBV19 and TRBJ2-1, the complete variable domain reads DGGITQSPKYLFRKEGQNVTLSCEQNLNHDAMYWYRQDPGQGLRLIYYSQIVNDFQKGDIAEGYSVSREKKESFPLTVTSAQKNPTAFYLCASNGGRALDEQFFGPGTRLTVL.

This clonotype was counted a few times. The chain is built from TRBV5-1 and TRBJ2-1, with 7 bases identical to TRBD1. V gave up 6 bases and J gave up 8 bases; unmatched junction bases: 17. CDR3 length: 16 residues. From germline, CDR1 is SGHRS and CDR2 YFSETQ. CDR3 DNA: TGCGCCAGCAATTTGGGGGTTGACAGGGCTTATGATGAGCAGTTCTTC. Protein sequence: CASNLGVDRAYDEQFF.

The chain carries TRBV5-1 and TRBJ2-1; TRBD1 is a possible D gene (6 bases). CDR3 length equals 17 residues. CDR1 and CDR2 from the germline V gene are SGHRS and YFSETQ. Trimming removed 0 bases from V and 2 bases from J, with 15 bases in between. The CDR3 region has the DNA TGCGCCAGCAGCTTGGAGCTGAGGGGGAAGACCTACAATGAGCAGTTCTTC. Protein: CASSLELRGKTYNEQFF. Filled out from reference TRBV5-1 and TRBJ2-1, the complete variable domain reads KAGVTQTPRYLIKTRGQQVTLSCSPISGHRSVSWYQQTPGQGLQFLFEYFSETQRNKGNFPGRFSGRQFSNSRSEMNVSTLELGDSALYLCASSLELRGKTYNEQFFGPGTRLTVL.

This clonotype was picked up a small number of times. This chain connects TRBV7-9 to TRBJ2-1; TRBD1 is a possible D gene (5 bases). Germline-derived CDR1 and CDR2 are SEHNR and FQNEAQ (reference sequence). The V end lost 7 bases, the J end lost 8 bases, and 18 bases lay between the germline ends. This CDR3 comprises 14 residues. The CDR3 sequence is CASTRQTTRDEQFF. The CDR3 DNA is TGTGCCAGCACCCGGCAGACCACCAGGGATGAGCAGTTCTTC.

A few counts support this clonotype. CDR3 nucleotide sequence: TGCGCCAGCAGCTTGGGGGGACCCTCGAACACCGGGGAGCTGTTTTTT. Its protein is CASSLGGPSNTGELFF. The genes are TRBV5-1 and TRBJ2-2; D could derive from TRBD1 or TRBD2 (5 bases each). Trimming shortened V by 0 bases and J by 0 bases, and 9 bases separated the two germline ends. CDR1 SGHRS and CDR2 YFSETQ come from the germline V gene. This CDR3 has 16 residues. Combining the CDR3 with reference TRBV5-1 and TRBJ2-2 gives the whole variable domain KAGVTQTPRYLIKTRGQQVTLSCSPISGHRSVSWYQQTPGQGLQFLFEYFSETQRNKGNFPGRFSGRQFSNSRSEMNVSTLELGDSALYLCASSLGGPSNTGELFFGEGSRLTVL.

Regarding this clonotype: A read error may account for a junction end that differs from germline. The genes are TRBV11-3 and TRBJ2-1; D remains ambiguous. The germline V gene has CDR1 SGHNT and CDR2 YENEEA. This CDR3 comprises 17 residues. In DNA form, the CDR3 reads TGTGCCAGCAGCCCCCGGTCCACCGTCAGCCCCTATAATGAGCAGTTCTTC. Translating gives CASSPRSTVSPYNEQFF.

This clonotype occurred a few times. This chain links TRBV12-3 or TRBV12-4 with TRBJ2-3; TRBD2 matches 12 bases. The junction had 3 bases not matched to a gene; V was cut back by 3 bases and J by 2 bases. CDR3 size: 16 residues. CDR3 residues: CASSLASGRATDTQYF. CDR3 DNA: TGTGCCAGCAGTTTGGCTAGCGGGAGGGCCACAGATACGCAGTATTTT.

This clonotype was counted only a few times. The chain has TRBV5-1 and TRBJ1-1, with 9 bases identical to TRBD1. Germline CDR1 is SGHRS and CDR2 is YFSETQ. The CDR3 has 17 amino acids. V lost 3 bases and J lost 3; bases outside the gene matches: 12. The CDR3 loop reads CASSSRLSTGGYTEAFF. The CDR3 nucleotides read TGCGCCAGCAGCTCCCGGCTTTCGACAGGGGGGTACACTGAAGCTTTCTTT.

This clonotype was detected many times. The chain uses TRBV12-3 or TRBV12-4 and TRBJ1-1; 8 bases are a match to TRBD1. J gave up 5 bases and V 4 bases, and 3 bases lay outside the gene matches. CDR3 length equals 13 residues. The CDR3 spells CASSSYRGTEAFF. The DNA for the CDR3 is TGTGCCAGCAGTTCCTACAGGGGGACTGAAGCTTTCTTT.

This clonotype was detected a few times. This chain links TRBV20-1 with TRBJ1-4, with D unresolved. Germline V gives CDR1 DFQATT, CDR2 SNEGSKA (reference sequence). The CDR3 sequence is 11 residues long. V lost 4 bases and J lost 5, with 5 bases in between. Written as DNA, the CDR3 is TGCAGTGCTATTCAAAATGAAAAACTGTTTTTT. Translation gives CSAIQNEKLFF.

This clonotype was seen a few times. The DNA for the CDR3 is TGCAGTGCTAGAGATCCATTGGACTACACACAAGAGACCCAGTACTTC. Protein sequence: CSARDPLDYTQETQYF. J is TRBJ2-5 and V is TRBV20-1, with a weak D call TRBD2 (6 bases). Germline V gives CDR1 DFQATT, CDR2 SNEGSKA (reference sequence). Trimming pared 0 bases from V and 2 bases from J, leaving 16 bases between. The CDR3 runs 16 residues.

This clonotype was seen at least ten times. The rearrangement links TRBV14 to TRBJ1-1, with D possibly being TRBD1 (5 bases). The CDR3 covers 15 residues. V lost 4 bases, J lost 9 bases, and 21 bases lay in between. Germline assignment: CDR1 SGHDN and CDR2 FVKESK. This CDR3 reads CASSPLLPTALKAFF. The DNA of the CDR3 is TGTGCCAGCAGCCCGTTACTCCCGACAGCCCTGAAAGCTTTCTTT.

This clonotype was counted between two and nine times. V usage is TRBV12-3 or TRBV12-4 and J usage is TRBJ1-1; no reliable D call. V lost 6 bases to trimming and J lost 4 bases, with 15 bases between them. The CDR3 spans 14 residues. CDR3 nucleotide sequence: TGTGCCAGCAGCACCGCCCTGGCAGCCACTGAAGCTTTCTTT. It translates to CASSTALAATEAFF.

This rearrangement joins TRBV3-1 to TRBJ2-7, with D unresolved. Germline V gene data show CDR1 as LGHDT and CDR2 as YNNKEL (reference sequence). Trimming pared 1 base from V and 2 bases from J, leaving 9 bases between. This CDR3 comprises 14 residues. CDR3 coding DNA: TGTGCCAGCAGCCAAGGCAGGCTAGCCTACGAGCAGTACTTC. Protein: CASSQGRLAYEQYF.

The J gene is TRBJ2-1, the V gene TRBV20-1, with 9 bases aligning to TRBD2. The CDR3 contains 15 residues. J lost 6 bases, V lost 0 bases, and 6 bases had no gene match. CDR1 DFQATT and CDR2 SNEGSKA come from the germline V gene (reference sequence). CDR3 coding DNA: TGCAGTGCTAGAGATCCCGGTAGCGGGGGCAATGAGCAGTTCTTC. It encodes CSARDPGSGGNEQFF.

This clonotype has a count of ten or more. V is TRBV3-1 and J is TRBJ2-1, with TRBD2 matching over 9 bases. J was trimmed by 3 bases and V by 4 bases; bases with no gene match: 4. CDR3 length equals 15 residues. Germline CDR1 is LGHDT and CDR2 is YNNKEL (reference sequence). This CDR3 is CASSPGLANYNEQFF. CDR3 nucleotide sequence: TGTGCCAGCAGCCCGGGACTAGCAAACTACAATGAGCAGTTCTTC.

V is TRBV28 and J is TRBJ2-7; 8 bases align to TRBD2. This CDR3 is built from 13 residues. Trimming removed 7 bases from V and 6 bases from J; junction bases left unmatched: 8. Germline loops: CDR1 MDHEN, CDR2 SYDVKM. The CDR3 protein is CASNAREGSEQYF. The CDR3 DNA sequence: TGTGCCAGCAACGCACGGGAGGGGAGCGAGCAGTACTTC.

In this sample, this clonotype turned up a few times. The rearrangement uses TRBV7-9 and TRBJ1-1, with 7 bases aligning to TRBD1. J lost 5 bases, V lost 5 bases, and 11 bases had no gene match. The CDR3 contains 15 residues. The germline CDR1 and CDR2 sequences are SEHNR and FQNEAQ (reference sequence). The CDR3, as DNA: TGTGCCAGCAGCAAGCAAGAGTCCAGGGGGACTGAAGCTTTCTTT. As protein: CASSKQESRGTEAFF.

This clonotype was seen at least ten times. The CDR3 loop reads CSASPDRGINEQFF. CDR3 sequence (DNA): TGCAGTGCTAGCCCGGACAGGGGGATCAATGAGCAGTTCTTC. The gene calls are TRBV20-1 and TRBJ2-1, with 10 bases that match TRBD1. Germline CDR1 reads DFQATT; CDR2 reads SNEGSKA (reference sequence). The CDR3 runs 14 residues. The V gene end was trimmed by 3 bases and the J gene end by 6 bases; junction bases not matched to a gene: 5.

The genes are TRBV5-5 and TRBJ1-1; D gene unclear. The CDR3 runs to 13 residues. Trimming removed 7 bases from V and 1 base from J, with 11 bases in between. Germline V gene sequence: CDR1 SGHKS, CDR2 YYEKEE (reference sequence). Written as DNA, the CDR3 is TGTGCCAGCGGTTATTCTACGAACACTGAAGCTTTCTTT. Its translation: CASGYSTNTEAFF.

Points on this clonotype: At one of its ends the junction is not consistent with the germline gene, which may arise from a read error. This sequence joins TRBV3-1 and TRBJ1-1; D call uncertain. The CDR3 sequence is 12 residues long. Germline V gene lookup returns CDR1 LGHDT and CDR2 YNNKEL (reference sequence). The CDR3 here is CASSRVNSEAFF. The CDR3 DNA follows: TGTGCCAGCAGCCGGGTGAACAGTGAAGCTTTCTTT.